This T cell receptor beta chain was captured by sequencing in a study of blood T cell repertoires in COVID-19. Only in-frame clones appear in the TCRdb table, and some are missing; sequencing was by immunoSEQ multiplex PCR. This sample carries roughly 170,000 clones, 80% to 90% of them seen once, and the ten largest clones take roughly 5.4%. CDR3 length: 15 amino acids. Per germline, CDR1 MGHRA and CDR2 YSYEKL. Trimming took 1 base from V and 3 from J; bases not matched to a gene: 1. The J gene is TRBJ1-4, the V gene TRBV4-1, with 8 positions matching TRBD1. The sequenced sample was peripheral blood. The receptor was isolated from a woman in her fifties or sixties with COVID-19, enrolled during active disease. The CDR3, as DNA: TGCGCCAGCAGCCAAGTGGGACAGGCTAATGAAAAACTGTTTTTT. Protein sequence: CASSQVGQANEKLFF.